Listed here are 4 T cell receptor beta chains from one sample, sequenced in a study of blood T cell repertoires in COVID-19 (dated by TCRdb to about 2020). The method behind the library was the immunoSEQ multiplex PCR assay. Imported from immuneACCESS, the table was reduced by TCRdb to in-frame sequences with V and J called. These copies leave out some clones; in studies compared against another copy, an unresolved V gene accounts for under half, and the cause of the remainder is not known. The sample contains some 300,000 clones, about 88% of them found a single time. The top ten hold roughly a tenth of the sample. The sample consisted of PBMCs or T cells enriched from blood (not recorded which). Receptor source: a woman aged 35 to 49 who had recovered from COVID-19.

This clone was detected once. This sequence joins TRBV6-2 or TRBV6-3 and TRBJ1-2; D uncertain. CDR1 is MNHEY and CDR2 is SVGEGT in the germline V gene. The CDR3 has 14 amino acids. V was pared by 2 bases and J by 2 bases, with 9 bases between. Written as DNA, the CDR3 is TGTGCCAGCAGTTACATGGCCGCCAACTATGGCTACACCTTC. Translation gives CASSYMAANYGYTF.

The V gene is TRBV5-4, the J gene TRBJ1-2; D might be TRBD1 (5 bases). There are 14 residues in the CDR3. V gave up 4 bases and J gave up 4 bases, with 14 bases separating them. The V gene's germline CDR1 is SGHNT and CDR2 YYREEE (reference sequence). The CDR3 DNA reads TGTGCCAGCAGCCCCGGGGGGGAGCGCTATGGCTACACCTTC. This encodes CASSPGGERYGYTF.

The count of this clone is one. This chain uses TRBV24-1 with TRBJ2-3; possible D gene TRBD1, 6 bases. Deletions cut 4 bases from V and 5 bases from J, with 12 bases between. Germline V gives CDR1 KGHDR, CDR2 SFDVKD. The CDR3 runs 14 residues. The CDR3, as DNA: TGTGCCACCAGTGACCCCGGGACAAAAGATACGCAGTATTTT. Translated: CATSDPGTKDTQYF.

DNA for the CDR3: TGTGCCAGCAGCTTAGTCGACAGGGGAATGGGCTACACCTTC. This codes for CASSLVDRGMGYTF. J is TRBJ1-2 and V is TRBV7-2; TRBD1 agrees at 8 bases. Germline-derived CDR1 and CDR2 are SGHTA and FQGNSA. The length of the CDR3 is 14 residues. Trimming removed 1 base from V and 8 bases from J; junction bases left unmatched: 6. Variable domain in full (rest from reference TRBV7-2 and TRBJ1-2): GAGVSQSPSNKVTEKGKDVELRCDPISGHTALYWYRQSLGQGLEFLIYFQGNSAPDKSGLPSDRFSAERTGGSVSTLTIQRTQQEDSAVYLCASSLVDRGMGYTFGSGTRLTVV.